The 21 T cell receptor beta chains below come from one sample, sequenced in a study of cytomegalovirus exposure and HLA in healthy donors. PCR employed 60 Vbeta and 13 Jbeta primers. Profiled with immunoSEQ multiplex PCR; TCRdb holds only in-frame clones, not every one. The sample carries about 190,000 clones, roughly 77% recorded once. Material: PBMCs. These receptors all stem from a woman in her 30s in good health and CMV-seropositive.

This clone was seen more than once but under ten times. The chain is built from TRBV19 and TRBJ1-1, with a possible D match to TRBD1 (5 bases). Trimming took 5 bases from V and 6 from J, leaving 13 bases between them. Germline-derived CDR1 and CDR2 are LNHDA and SQIVND (reference sequence). The CDR3 consists of 13 residues. CDR3 residues: CASSLQGSAEAFF. The CDR3, as DNA: TGTGCCAGTAGTCTTCAGGGATCCGCTGAAGCTTTCTTT.

The CDR3 sequence: CASRDRGTNYGYTF. The CDR3 DNA follows: TGTGCCAGCAGGGACAGGGGAACTAACTATGGCTACACCTTC. The chain carries TRBV6-5 and TRBJ1-2; 9 nucleotides line up with TRBD1. The CDR3 loop spans 14 amino acids. J was trimmed by 0 bases and V by 6 bases; bases with no gene match: 2. In germline, CDR1 is MNHEY, CDR2 SVGAGI.

This clone occurred once. V and J are TRBV10-3 and TRBJ2-7; TRBD2 is a possible D gene (6 bases). V lost 4 bases, J lost 2 bases, and 9 bases lay in between. There are 13 residues in the CDR3. The V gene's germline CDR1 is ENHRY and CDR2 SYGVKD. CDR3 sequence: CAISGRGTYEQYF. Written as DNA, the CDR3 is TGTGCCATCAGTGGGAGGGGAACCTACGAGCAGTACTTC.

This rearrangement joins TRBV5-1 to TRBJ1-3; D unresolved. Germline V gene lookup returns CDR1 SGHRS and CDR2 YFSETQ. This CDR3 is built from 15 residues. V was clipped by 0 bases and J by 0 bases, with 7 bases between them. The CDR3: CASSLEIRSGNTIYF. The CDR3 region has the DNA TGCGCCAGCAGCTTGGAAATCCGCTCTGGAAACACCATATATTTT.

The table lists this clone with a few counts. The chain couples TRBV11-2 to TRBJ2-5, with 12 bases matching TRBD2. Germline CDR1 reads SGHAT; CDR2 reads FQNNGV. CDR3 length equals 15 residues. V was pared by 5 bases and J by 4 bases, with 5 bases of the junction left unmatched. The CDR3 spells CASSPSGRAGETQYF. In nucleotides, the CDR3 is TGTGCCAGCAGCCCTAGCGGGAGGGCCGGAGAGACCCAGTACTTC.

The chain uses TRBV5-6 and TRBJ2-3; the match to TRBD1 covers 8 bases. The CDR3 is made up of 15 amino acids. Trimming removed 4 bases from V and 4 bases from J; junction bases left unmatched: 8. From germline, CDR1 is SGHDT and CDR2 YYEEEE. CDR3 sequence (DNA): TGTGCCAGCAGCCTACCCGGGACAGGAGCAGATACGCAGTATTTT. Translating gives CASSLPGTGADTQYF.

The gene calls are TRBV5-1 and TRBJ1-6, with TRBD1 identical over 8 bases. In germline, CDR1 is SGHRS, CDR2 YFSETQ. The CDR3 runs 16 residues. Trimming took 0 bases from V and 6 from J; bases not matched to a gene: 5. The CDR3 sequence is CASSLAGGQANSPLHF. The CDR3 DNA sequence: TGCGCCAGCAGCTTGGCCGGGGGACAGGCTAATTCACCCCTCCACTTT.

The CDR3 DNA sequence: TGTGCCAGCCGCGACGGAGGGGGCGCAGTTGGAAACACCATATATTTT. As protein: CASRDGGGAVGNTIYF. The chain couples TRBV27 to TRBJ1-3, with 7 bases fitting TRBD1. The CDR3 consists of 16 residues. V dropped 8 bases and J dropped 3; count of bases not matched to a gene: 13. Germline V lookup: CDR1 MNHEY, CDR2 SMNVEV (reference sequence).

The chain has TRBV11-2 and TRBJ2-5; 9 bases match TRBD1. Trimming cost V 5 bases and J 3 bases; bases outside gene matches: 7. CDR1 SGHAT and CDR2 FQNNGV come from the germline V gene. The CDR3 consists of 15 residues. CDR3 protein: CASSIGQGLKETQYF. DNA of the CDR3: TGTGCCAGCAGCATCGGACAGGGGCTAAAAGAGACCCAGTACTTC. The full variable domain, completed using reference TRBV11-2 and TRBJ2-5, is EAGVAQSPRYKIIEKRQSVAFWCNPISGHATLYWYQQILGQGPKLLIQFQNNGVVDDSQLPKDRFSAERLKGVDSTLKIQPAKLEDSAVYLCASSIGQGLKETQYFGPGTRLLVL.

This sequence joins TRBV2 and TRBJ2-2; 9 positions agree with TRBD2. V was pared by 7 bases and J by 5 bases, with 8 bases of the junction left unmatched. Germline V gene sequence: CDR1 SNHLY, CDR2 FYNNEI. CDR3 length: 15 residues. In DNA form, the CDR3 reads TGTGCCAGCATTAGATCGGCGGGAGGGACCGGGGAGCTGTTTTTT. Translating it yields CASIRSAGGTGELFF.

This chain connects TRBV11-2 to TRBJ2-6; possible D gene TRBD1, 5 bases. V was trimmed by 4 bases and J by 3 bases, leaving 13 bases between them. From germline, CDR1 is SGHAT and CDR2 FQNNGV. The CDR3 is 16 amino acids. Here the CDR3 reads CASSSGGAGGANVLTF. CDR3 in DNA: TGTGCCAGCAGCTCAGGTGGGGCCGGTGGGGCCAACGTCCTGACTTTC.

The rearrangement joins TRBV11-2 to TRBJ1-2; 7 positions agree with TRBD1. CDR3 length: 16 residues. From germline, CDR1 is SGHAT and CDR2 FQNNGV. V was clipped by 5 bases and J by 1 base; unmatched bases: 10. CDR3 in amino acids: CASSPMTGKLNYGYTF. CDR3 in DNA: TGTGCCAGCAGCCCGATGACAGGGAAACTTAACTATGGCTACACCTTC.

V and J are TRBV27 and TRBJ2-7, with D possibly matching TRBD1 (6 bases). Germline V CDR1 and CDR2: MNHEY, SMNVEV (reference sequence). Trimming left V 6 bases short and J 0 bases short, with 21 bases between. The CDR3 spans 17 residues. The CDR3 is CASSLAPPGALSYEQYF. CDR3 DNA: TGTGCCAGCAGCCTAGCCCCCCCAGGGGCCCTCTCCTACGAGCAGTACTTC.

The J gene is TRBJ2-7, the V gene TRBV19, with 7 nucleotides matching TRBD2. There are 18 residues in the CDR3. Per the germline V gene, CDR1 is LNHDA and CDR2 is SQIVND (reference sequence). Trimming cost V 4 bases and J 0 bases; bases outside gene matches: 15. CDR3 sequence (DNA): TGTGCCAGTAGTACATCCCCAACCGGGACTACGAGCTCCTACGAGCAGTACTTC. This encodes CASSTSPTGTTSSYEQYF.

The chain has TRBV29-1 and TRBJ2-7; the D gene is possibly TRBD1 (6 bases). From germline, CDR1 is SQVTM and CDR2 ANQGSEA. The CDR3 contains 14 residues. Trimming cost V 4 bases and J 3 bases, with 16 bases left between them. The CDR3 sequence is CSVGWRTGLYEQYF. As DNA, the CDR3 is TGCAGCGTTGGGTGGAGAACAGGGCTCTACGAGCAGTACTTC.

This chain joins TRBV19 and TRBJ2-7; 7 bases are shared with TRBD1. There are 13 residues in the CDR3. The trim removed 6 bases at V and 3 bases at J, leaving 5 bases unmatched. The germline V gene has CDR1 LNHDA and CDR2 SQIVND (reference sequence). CDR3 bases: TGTGCCAGTAGCCCGGGACAGAACTACGAGCAGTACTTC. It encodes CASSPGQNYEQYF.

This clone was observed a handful of times. The J gene is TRBJ1-1, the V gene TRBV28; D ambiguous. The CDR3 sequence is 15 residues long. Trimming took 4 bases from V and 0 from J, leaving 12 bases between them. Germline-derived CDR1 and CDR2 are MDHEN and SYDVKM. CDR3 DNA: TGTGCCAGCAGTTACCCGGCTGAGGTGAACACTGAAGCTTTCTTT. Amino acids: CASSYPAEVNTEAFF.

This clone was observed a few times. V and J are TRBV28 and TRBJ1-2; 9 nucleotides align to TRBD1. CDR1 is MDHEN, CDR2 SYDVKM, per germline. The CDR3 spans 16 residues. After removal of 6 bases from V and 4 bases from J, the junction contained 12 bases not matched to a gene. The CDR3 nucleotides are TGTGCCAGCAGCCCTAGGACAGGGGTAGTAGGCTATGGCTACACCTTC. The encoded protein is CASSPRTGVVGYGYTF.

J is TRBJ1-3 and V is TRBV19; maybe TRBD1 (5 bases). This CDR3 has 11 amino acids. Germline V gene sequence: CDR1 LNHDA, CDR2 SQIVND (reference sequence). V was clipped by 10 bases and J by 5 bases, with 9 bases between them. The chain's CDR3 is CATAGRNTIYF. The CDR3 nucleotides are TGTGCCACCGCAGGGAGAAACACCATATATTTT.

The rearrangement links TRBV6-1 to TRBJ1-5; weak D call: TRBD1 (6 bases). The CDR3 contains 16 residues. Trimming removed 3 bases at V and 1 base at J, with 13 bases between. Germline CDR1 reads MNHNS; CDR2 reads SASEGT. CDR3 coding DNA: TGTGCCAGCAGTGATCCAGGGGCGAGGAGCAATCAGCCCCAGCATTTT. This translates into CASSDPGARSNQPQHF.

The gene calls are TRBV7-6 and TRBJ2-5, with D perhaps TRBD1 (5 bases). Trimming took off 5 bases at V and 1 base at J, with 14 bases between the two ends. This CDR3 region has 15 residues. The V gene's germline CDR1 is SGHVS and CDR2 FNYEAQ. The CDR3 DNA is TGTGCCAGCAGCCCTGCACTCGACAGCCAAGAGACCCAGTACTTC. Its translation: CASSPALDSQETQYF. The complete variable domain, with remaining parts taken from reference TRBV7-6 and TRBJ2-5, reads GAGVSQSPRYKVTKRGQDVALRCDPISGHVSLYWYRQALGQGPEFLTYFNYEAQQDKSGLPNDRFSAERPEGSISTLTIQRTEQRDSAMYRCASSPALDSQETQYFGPGTRLLVL.